This TCR beta chain was sequenced during a study of blood T cell repertoires in COVID-19 (dated by TCRdb to the early 2020s). Background for the entire study: Samples from collaborators originated in the United States, Italy and Spain and spanned both the acute and convalescent phases of COVID-19. The samples were drawn from two sources: the first 160 participants of the ongoing ImmuneRACE study, and some 1,300 subjects contributed by 6 global collaborators. Where HLA class I and class II types were available, the types were taken from metadata supplied by the sample provider, not from assay-based typing. The sample metadata nearly always contained a de-identified subject ID, COVID-19 status, age in years and sex. The material from the prospective study consisted of cDNA or gDNA derived from T cells, B-cell-depleted T cells, or PBMCs. The repertoires were released in a freely available public database meant as a resource for research on the immune response to SARS-CoV-2. Deeply sampled blood TCRbeta repertoires from subjects exposed to, actively infected with, or recovered from COVID-19 were included in the dataset. Results and caveats for the whole study, not just this receptor: The quantity of clinical and demographic metadata differed by source and by participant and was supplied without curation.

Collaborating institutions collected whole blood in K2EDTA tubes following their own protocols. Collaborator samples were shipped for TCRbeta analysis as frozen whole blood, isolated PBMCs, or DNA extracted from either sample type. With regard to this clone: This clone's antigen is unknown. It has no much larger one-base neighbor in the sample; base qualities were not kept.

The immunoSEQ Assay, a bias-controlled multiplex PCR, was used to amplify TCRbeta CDR3 regions from genomic DNA. The authors' analysis ran thus. The number of nucleated cells in each sample was estimated from the amplification of reference gene primers within the assay. Sequence reads were collapsed and filtered to measure the absolute abundance of every unique TCRbeta CDR3 rearrangement. For each sample, productive Simpson clonality was calculated by taking the square root of Simpson's diversity index across productive rearrangements. TCRdb obtained this table from immuneACCESS and retained in-frame rearrangements with V and J assigned. These tables miss some clones; where compared with another copy, unresolved V genes account for less than half of the shortfall, and the remainder is unexplained. D and trimming were read from the DNA, whereas the V and J calls and clone size are those reported in that table. For this sample the table gives approximately 190,000 clones, of which approximately 84% were detected only once. In total, the top ten clones hold approximately 6.9% of the sample.

The germline V gene provides CDR1 SGHTA and CDR2 FQGNSA. Deletion took 0 bases off V and 7 bases off J, with a span of 10 bases between the germline ends. The CDR3 sequence holds 14 residues, the cysteine and phenylalanine included. Solely the CDR3 DNA is kept, with 42 bases framed from the first base. The receptor was isolated from a human donor with acute or convalescent COVID-19. The donor label of this sample is uncertain. The rearranged segments are TRBV7-2 and TRBJ2-1; D gene: possibly TRBD1, on 5 matching bases. The sequenced sample was peripheral blood. The DNA sequence is as follows: TGTGCCAGCAGCTTAGCGCCTCAGGGAAATGAGCAGTTCTTC. Its coded protein is CASSLAPQGNEQFF.